Below are 11 T cell receptor beta chains sequenced from a single sample in a study of blood T cell repertoires in COVID-19. The repertoire was sequenced with immunoSEQ multiplex PCR; TCRdb's copy has only in-frame clones and lacks some. Of about 130,000 clones in the sample, around 87% were seen once. The sequenced sample consisted of peripheral blood. These receptors all stem from a woman aged 55-69 years with acute or convalescent COVID-19.

In this sample, this clone turned up once. The chain couples TRBV6-5 to TRBJ2-1; 11 bases align to TRBD2. The CDR3 consists of 15 residues. Trimming took 5 bases from V and 5 from J; bases not matched to a gene: 5. Germline V CDR1 and CDR2: MNHEY, SVGAGI. The DNA of the CDR3 is TGTGCCAGCAGTCTTAGCGGGAGGGCCGACAATGAGCAGTTCTTC. It specifies CASSLSGRADNEQFF.

The chain carries TRBV12-3 or TRBV12-4 and TRBJ2-7; 10 bases match TRBD1. J lost 3 bases, V lost 6 bases, and 2 bases had no gene match. This CDR3 spans 13 amino acids. As DNA, the CDR3 is TGTGCCAGCAGCAGGACAGGGGGCTACGAGCAGTACTTC. It translates to CASSRTGGYEQYF.

This sequence joins TRBV20-1 and TRBJ2-1, with TRBD1 as a possible D gene (6 bases). Trimming left V 3 bases short and J 5 bases short, with 14 bases between. The CDR3 totals 14 residues. Germline V lookup: CDR1 DFQATT, CDR2 SNEGSKA (reference sequence). The DNA for the CDR3 is TGCAGTGCTAGTGTTTTGGGACAACACAATGAGCAGTTCTTC. Amino acid sequence: CSASVLGQHNEQFF.

The chain has TRBV7-3 and TRBJ2-1; 8 bases match TRBD2. CDR1 and CDR2 from the germline V gene are SGHTA and FQGTGA. This CDR3 region has 15 residues. The trim removed 5 bases at V and 7 bases at J, leaving 10 bases unmatched. Here the CDR3 reads CASSPYWTSPNEQFF. The CDR3 DNA reads TGTGCCAGCAGCCCCTACTGGACTAGCCCAAATGAGCAGTTCTTC.

The chain's CDR3 is CASSFTGGNQPQHF. CDR3 in DNA: TGTGCCAGCAGTTTTACGGGGGGCAATCAGCCCCAGCATTTT. The gene calls are TRBV28 and TRBJ1-5; perhaps TRBD1 as D (5 bases). Germline loops: CDR1 MDHEN, CDR2 SYDVKM. The CDR3 sequence is 14 residues long. Trimming stripped 3 bases from V and 2 bases from J, with 8 bases between. The full variable domain, completed using reference TRBV28 and TRBJ1-5, is DVKVTQSSRYLVKRTGEKVFLECVQDMDHENMFWYRQDPGLGLRLIYFSYDVKMKEKGDIPEGYSVSREKKERFSLILESASTNQTSMYLCASSFTGGNQPQHFGDGTRLSIL.

This sequence joins TRBV28 and TRBJ2-2, with 11 bases lining up with TRBD2. CDR1 is MDHEN, CDR2 SYDVKM, per germline. This CDR3 comprises 15 residues. Trimming at V came to 2 bases and at J to 7 bases, leaving 3 bases not matched to a gene. CDR3 region: CASSLPLAGGGELFF. The CDR3 DNA is TGTGCCAGCAGTTTACCCCTAGCGGGAGGCGGGGAGCTGTTTTTT.

The V call is TRBV9, the J call TRBJ1-1, with D maybe TRBD1 (6 bases). This CDR3 is 16 amino acids long. V dropped 0 bases and J dropped 3 bases, with 15 bases sitting between them. CDR1 SGDLS and CDR2 YYNGEE come from the germline V gene. The CDR3: CASSVGAGQGYTEAFF. The CDR3 DNA is TGTGCCAGCAGCGTAGGAGCCGGGCAGGGGTACACTGAAGCTTTCTTT. Combining the CDR3 with reference TRBV9 and TRBJ1-1 gives the whole variable domain DSGVTQTPKHLITATGQRVTLRCSPRSGDLSVYWYQQSLDQGLQFLIQYYNGEERAKGNILERFSAQQFPDLHSELNLSSLELGDSALYFCASSVGAGQGYTEAFFGQGTRLTVV.

The chain links TRBV19 to TRBJ2-1, with TRBD2 matching 8 bases. There are 14 residues in the CDR3. The ends lost 5 bases at V and 3 bases at J; junction bases unmatched: 3. Per the germline V gene, CDR1 is LNHDA and CDR2 is SQIVND (reference sequence). The CDR3 coding sequence is TGTGCCAGTAGTCTCGGGGGGGGCTACAATGAGCAGTTCTTC. It specifies CASSLGGGYNEQFF.

Comment on this clone: Other DNA sequences in this sample translate to the same CDR3. The rearrangement joins TRBV18 to TRBJ2-1; D possibly corresponds to TRBD2 (6 bases). Germline V lookup: CDR1 KGHSH, CDR2 LQKENI. With 0 bases removed from V and 4 bases from J, the gap between germline ends came to 10 bases. The CDR3 sequence is 15 residues long. The DNA for the CDR3 is TGTGCCAGCTCACCACCAAGCGGGCTTTACAATGAGCAGTTCTTC. Translated: CASSPPSGLYNEQFF. The full variable domain, completed using reference TRBV18 and TRBJ2-1, is NAGVMQNPRHLVRRRGQEARLRCSPMKGHSHVYWYRQLPEEGLKFMVYLQKENIIDESGMPKERFSAEFPKEGPSILRIQQVVRGDSAAYFCASSPPSGLYNEQFFGPGTRLTVL.

This sequence joins TRBV6-5 and TRBJ2-1, with TRBD2 matching 13 bases. This CDR3 region has 15 residues. V trimming: 6 bases; J trimming: 8 bases; junction bases outside the gene matches: 7. Germline-derived CDR1 and CDR2 are MNHEY and SVGAGI. The CDR3 DNA is TGTGCCAGCAGCAAACGGACTAGCGGGAGCGATGAGCAGTTCTTC. This encodes CASSKRTSGSDEQFF.

The rearrangement links TRBV20-1 to TRBJ1-1, with 7 bases matching TRBD1. The CDR3 has 11 residues. The V segment lost 3 bases and the J segment 10 bases; nucleotides outside the gene matches: 5. CDR1 and CDR2 (germline): DFQATT, SNEGSKA (reference sequence). In nucleotides, the CDR3 is TGCAGTGCTAGGGACAGACAGGGAGCTTTCTTT. Translation: CSARDRQGAFF.